In this sample, the clone carrying this TCR beta chain turned up a few times. TCR cDNA was made by 5'RACE template switching, adding a universal primer site and UMIs. TCRdb independently ran MiXCR on the 5' RACE reads; one entry per CDR3 protein. The profile covers 500,000 to 700,000 distinct CDR3 sequences, with less than 20% appearing a single time and around 15% taken by the ten largest. This specimen belongs to a study of T cells after yellow fever vaccination. The source of this sequence is a man younger than 40 who received the YFV17D yellow fever vaccine. Sequenced material: PBMCs, taken 15 days after the yellow fever booster vaccination.

The CDR3 reads CASSPPHPTGRGLYEQYF. DNA for the CDR3: TGTGCCAGCAGCCCTCCCCATCCCACCGGGCGGGGATTGTACGAGCAGTACTTC. V is TRBV3-1 and J is TRBJ2-7; D is perhaps TRBD2 (6 bases). CDR1 and CDR2 from the germline V gene are LGHDT and YNNKEL (reference sequence). V gave up 4 bases and J gave up 4 bases, with 26 bases separating them. This CDR3 contains 18 residues.